Below, one T cell receptor beta chain is given with its context. Its antigen is not known. The CDR3 runs to 13 residues. Germline CDR1 and CDR2: SGHRS and YFSETQ. V lost 6 bases and J lost 4, with 13 bases in between. The study ran its PCR with 60 Vbeta and 13 Jbeta primers. Profiling relied on immunoSEQ multiplex PCR, and the TCRdb table lists in-frame clones only, not all of them. This table has over 150,000 clones, over 65% appearing once. The data were obtained in a study of cytomegalovirus exposure and HLA in healthy donors. The study's findings and limits: By HLA locus, TCR association rates varied in a later analysis, with DRB1 showing the most and HLA-C the fewest.

The sample comprised PBMCs. V is TRBV5-1 and J is TRBJ1-1, with no clear D. The TCR originated in a woman in her thirties or forties in good health and CMV-seropositive. The CDR3 DNA sequence: TGCGCCAGCAACGGGGAAGGGAGCACTGAAGCTTTCTTT. Residues: CASNGEGSTEAFF. The complete variable domain, with remaining parts taken from reference TRBV5-1 and TRBJ1-1, reads KAGVTQTPRYLIKTRGQQVTLSCSPISGHRSVSWYQQTPGQGLQFLFEYFSETQRNKGNFPGRFSGRQFSNSRSEMNVSTLELGDSALYLCASNGEGSTEAFFGQGTRLTVV.